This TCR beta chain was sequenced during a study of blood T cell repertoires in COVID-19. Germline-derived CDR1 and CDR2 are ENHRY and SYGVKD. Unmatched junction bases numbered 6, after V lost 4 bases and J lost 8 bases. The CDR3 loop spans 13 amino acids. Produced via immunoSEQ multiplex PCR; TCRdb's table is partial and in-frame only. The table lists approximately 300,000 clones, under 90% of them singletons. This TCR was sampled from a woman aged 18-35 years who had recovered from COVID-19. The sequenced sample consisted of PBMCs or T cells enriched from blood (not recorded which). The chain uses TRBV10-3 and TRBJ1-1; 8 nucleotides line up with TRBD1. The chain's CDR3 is CAISGTGNAEAFF. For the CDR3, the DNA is TGTGCCATCAGTGGGACAGGGAACGCCGAAGCTTTCTTT.